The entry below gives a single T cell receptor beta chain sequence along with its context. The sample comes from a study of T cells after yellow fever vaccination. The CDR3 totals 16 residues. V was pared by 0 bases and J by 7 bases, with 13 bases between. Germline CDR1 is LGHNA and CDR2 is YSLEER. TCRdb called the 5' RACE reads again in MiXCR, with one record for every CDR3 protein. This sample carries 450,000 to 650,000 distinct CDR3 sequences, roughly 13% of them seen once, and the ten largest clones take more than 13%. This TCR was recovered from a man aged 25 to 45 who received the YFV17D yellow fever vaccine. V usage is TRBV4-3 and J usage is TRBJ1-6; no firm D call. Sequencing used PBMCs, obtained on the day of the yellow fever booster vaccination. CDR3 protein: CASSQDFPRKNSPLHF. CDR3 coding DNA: TGCGCCAGCAGCCAAGATTTCCCTAGGAAGAATTCACCCCTCCACTTT.